This entry is about one T cell receptor beta chain. The antigen remains undetermined. These data belong to a study of T cells expressing NK-cell markers. As for the study in general: Source material for TCR beta repertoires consisted of sorted CD3+CD56+NKG2C+, CD3+CD56+NKG2C- and CD3+CD56-NKG2C+ T cells.

CDR3 length: 13 residues. The V gene's germline CDR1 is SGHRS and CDR2 YFSETQ. General observations from the study: In about six donors, dominant CD3+CD56+NKG2C+ clonotypes ranked among the top 10 CD8+ clonotypes.

cDNA encoding TCR beta was synthesized via 5'RACE template switching incorporating UMIs. TCRdb reprocessed the 5' RACE reads; each CDR3 protein has one entry and no DNA is given. With 300,000 to 450,000 distinct CDR3 sequences in the sample, the ten largest clones hold around 5%. The clonotype comes from a man aged 18 to 69 in good health. The rearrangement uses TRBV5-1 and TRBJ2-7; TCRdb picks TRBD1, but there is no DNA to check that call. Sequenced: blood T cells: a sorted CD56 or NKG2C T cell subset, CD4+ or CD8+ T cells, or bulk PBMC T cells (not recorded which). The CDR3 spells CASGRGEAYEQYF.